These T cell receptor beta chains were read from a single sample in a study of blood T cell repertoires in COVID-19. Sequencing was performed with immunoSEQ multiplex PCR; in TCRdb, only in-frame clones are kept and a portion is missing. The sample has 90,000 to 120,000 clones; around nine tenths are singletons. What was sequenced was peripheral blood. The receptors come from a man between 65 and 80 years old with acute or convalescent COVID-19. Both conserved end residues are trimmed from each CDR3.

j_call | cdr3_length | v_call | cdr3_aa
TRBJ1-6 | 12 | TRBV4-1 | ASSQGTYNSPLH
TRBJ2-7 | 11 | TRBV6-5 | ASTPGLGYEQY
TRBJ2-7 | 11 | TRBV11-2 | ASSPGQGPGQY
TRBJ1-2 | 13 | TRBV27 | ASKRGTGALYGYT
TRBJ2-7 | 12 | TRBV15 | ATSRVSDRDEQY
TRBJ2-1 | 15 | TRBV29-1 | SVLQASSLSSYNEQF
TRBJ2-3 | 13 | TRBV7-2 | ASSMGLARTDTQY
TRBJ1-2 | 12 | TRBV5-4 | ASSLPRSRRGYT
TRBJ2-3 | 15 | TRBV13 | ASSLARTGGDTDTQY
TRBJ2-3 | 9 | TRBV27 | ASSLQGAQY
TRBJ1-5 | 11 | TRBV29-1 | SVRGDSNQPQH
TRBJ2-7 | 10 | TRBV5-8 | ASSLLRVEQY